One sample yielded the 16 T cell receptor beta chains listed below, sequenced in a study of cytomegalovirus exposure and HLA in healthy donors. This PCR relied on a set of 60 Vbeta primers and 13 Jbeta primers. Profiled with immunoSEQ multiplex PCR; TCRdb holds only in-frame clones, not every one. Among about 200,000 clones, roughly 83% were seen once, and the ten largest hold 1.6%. Material for sequencing was PBMCs. The receptors stem from a woman between 50 and 59 years old in good health and CMV-seronegative.

The chain joins TRBV7-2 to TRBJ2-7; D unclear. V lost 5 bases and J lost 0, with 5 bases in between. Per germline, CDR1 SGHTA and CDR2 FQGNSA. There are 12 residues in the CDR3. CDR3 DNA: TGTGCCAGCAGCCCTACCTCCTACGAGCAGTACTTC. Its protein is CASSPTSYEQYF. The full variable domain, rest sourced from reference TRBV7-2 and TRBJ2-7, is GAGVSQSPSNKVTEKGKDVELRCDPISGHTALYWYRQSLGQGLEFLIYFQGNSAPDKSGLPSDRFSAERTGGSVSTLTIQRTQQEDSAVYLCASSPTSYEQYFGPGTRLTVT.

CDR3 sequence reads: CASSIPRTAGLYGYTF. The CDR3, as DNA: TGTGCCAGTAGTATCCCAAGGACAGCTGGGCTTTATGGCTACACCTTC. The gene calls are TRBV19 and TRBJ1-2; tentatively, D is TRBD1 (6 bases). Trimming cost V 3 bases and J 5 bases, with 19 bases left between them. The CDR3 extends over 16 amino acids. CDR1 LNHDA and CDR2 SQIVND come from the germline V gene (reference sequence).

The chain combines TRBV5-5 with TRBJ1-5; D gene uncertain. Deletions cut 2 bases from V and 2 bases from J, with 8 bases between. The CDR3 covers 14 residues. CDR1 and CDR2 (germline): SGHKS, YYEKEE (reference sequence). As DNA, the CDR3 is TGTGCCAGCAGCTTCCGGGTGGGCAATCAGCCCCAGCATTTT. Protein sequence: CASSFRVGNQPQHF. Full variable domain (missing parts from reference TRBV5-5 and TRBJ1-5): DAGVTQSPTHLIKTRGQQVTLRCSPISGHKSVSWYQQVLGQGPQFIFQYYEKEERGRGNFPDRFSARQFPNYSSELNVNALLLGDSALYLCASSFRVGNQPQHFGDGTRLSIL.

The chain combines TRBV6-5 with TRBJ1-5, with unresolved D. Trimming took 6 bases from V and 4 from J, leaving 7 bases between them. Looked up from germline, CDR1 is MNHEY and CDR2 is SVGAGI. The CDR3 length is 12 residues. CDR3 sequence (DNA): TGTGCCAGCAGCCCCCCAAATCAGCCCCAGCATTTT. This translates into CASSPPNQPQHF.

V usage is TRBV6-1 and J usage is TRBJ1-2; TRBD1 matches at 7 bases. CDR1 and CDR2 (germline): MNHNS, SASEGT. The CDR3 contains 14 residues. Trimming at V came to 5 bases and at J to 0 bases, leaving 3 bases not matched to a gene. CDR3 bases: TGTGCCAGCAGTTTGGGACAGACTAACTATGGCTACACCTTC. This translates into CASSLGQTNYGYTF.

This clone was recorded only once. The gene calls are TRBV29-1 and TRBJ2-4; the match to TRBD1 covers 7 bases. This CDR3 is built from 15 residues. V gave up 7 bases and J gave up 0 bases; unmatched junction bases: 9. Germline loops: CDR1 SQVTM, CDR2 ANQGSEA. CDR3 sequence: CSGVRDRIAKNIQYF. The CDR3 DNA is TGCAGCGGGGTCCGGGACAGAATAGCCAAAAACATTCAGTACTTC.

The chain is built from TRBV7-9 and TRBJ1-1; 7 bases are a match to TRBD1. Trimming removed 1 base from V and 7 bases from J; junction bases left unmatched: 6. The CDR3 runs 14 residues. Germline loops: CDR1 SEHNR, CDR2 FQNEAQ (reference sequence). CDR3 in DNA: TGTGCCAGCAGCTTAGTAGCAGGGGGAAATGAAGCTTTCTTT. Translated: CASSLVAGGNEAFF.

The genes are TRBV25-1 and TRBJ2-5; 8 bases map to TRBD2. Trimming cost V 4 bases and J 11 bases; bases outside gene matches: 3. The CDR3 runs to 11 residues. The germline V gene encodes CDR1 MGHDK and CDR2 SYGVNS. The CDR3 region has the DNA TGTGCCAGCAGTGCCGGGGGGGAGCAGTACTTC. Amino acids: CASSAGGEQYF.

The CDR3 coding sequence is TGTGCCAGCAGTACATGGACAGGGAATACCCAGCCCCAGCATTTT. It codes for CASSTWTGNTQPQHF. The V and J genes are TRBV28 and TRBJ1-5, with 8 bases fitting TRBD1. This CDR3 contains 15 residues. The junction had 10 bases not matched to a gene; V was cut back by 5 bases and J by 7 bases. Looked up from germline, CDR1 is MDHEN and CDR2 is SYDVKM.

This clone was recorded a few times. The rearrangement uses TRBV29-1 and TRBJ2-6; no reliable D call. The germline gives CDR1 SQVTM, CDR2 ANQGSEA. CDR3 length equals 13 residues. V lost 4 bases, J lost 2 bases, and 6 bases lay in between. The DNA for the CDR3 is TGCAGCGTTGCAAAAACTGGGGCCAACGTCCTGACTTTC. Protein product: CSVAKTGANVLTF.

A single count supports this clone. The genes are TRBV29-1 and TRBJ2-1; 13 bases align to TRBD2. The CDR3 is made up of 17 amino acids. In germline, CDR1 is SQVTM, CDR2 ANQGSEA. Trimming removed 4 bases from V and 0 bases from J; junction bases left unmatched: 6. The CDR3 reads CSVGGTSGARSYNEQFF. CDR3 sequence (DNA): TGCAGCGTTGGAGGGACTAGCGGGGCCCGCTCCTACAATGAGCAGTTCTTC.

Details on this clone: The junction differs from germline at one of its ends, possibly a read error. The chain's CDR3 is CSAESVAGGVWQYF. CDR3 nucleotide sequence: TGCAGCGCTGAAAGCGTAGCGGGAGGGGTCTGGCAGTATTTT. This chain joins TRBV29-1 and TRBJ2-3, with 11 bases matching TRBD2. Looked up from germline, CDR1 is SQVTM and CDR2 is ANQGSEA. This CDR3 is 14 amino acids long.

The chain recombines TRBV27 with TRBJ2-1, with D perhaps matching TRBD1 (5 bases). The V end was cut by 0 bases, the J end by 0 bases, with 15 bases between. The CDR3 length is 18 residues. Germline V gene sequence: CDR1 MNHEY, CDR2 SMNVEV (reference sequence). The chain's CDR3 is CASSLSMGLPLSYNEQFF. DNA of the CDR3: TGTGCCAGCAGTTTATCGATGGGGCTACCCCTCTCCTACAATGAGCAGTTCTTC.

The chain is built from TRBV27 and TRBJ1-6, with D tentatively TRBD1 (6 bases). This CDR3 is 14 amino acids long. Germline lookup yields CDR1 MNHEY and CDR2 SMNVEV (reference sequence). V was pared by 6 bases and J by 11 bases, with 17 bases between. The CDR3 DNA reads TGTGCCAGCAGCCCTAGGGACATTAGGGCACCCCTCCACTTT. It translates to CASSPRDIRAPLHF.

This chain joins TRBV25-1 and TRBJ1-5; TRBD1 is a possible D gene (6 bases). Trimming shortened V by 4 bases and J by 3 bases, and 13 bases separated the two germline ends. The CDR3 is 15 amino acids. Germline V gene sequence: CDR1 MGHDK, CDR2 SYGVNS. CDR3 bases: TGTGCCAGCAGTGGGGGCGGACAGTTCAATCAGCCCCAGCATTTT. Translating gives CASSGGGQFNQPQHF.

This chain uses TRBV9 with TRBJ1-3; the D gene is possibly TRBD1 (5 bases). V lost 3 bases and J lost 0, with 10 bases in between. The CDR3 extends over 15 amino acids. CDR1 and CDR2 (germline): SGDLS, YYNGEE. CDR3 sequence reads: CASSGGQLSGNTIYF. The CDR3 DNA sequence: TGTGCCAGCAGCGGAGGACAACTCTCTGGAAACACCATATATTTT.